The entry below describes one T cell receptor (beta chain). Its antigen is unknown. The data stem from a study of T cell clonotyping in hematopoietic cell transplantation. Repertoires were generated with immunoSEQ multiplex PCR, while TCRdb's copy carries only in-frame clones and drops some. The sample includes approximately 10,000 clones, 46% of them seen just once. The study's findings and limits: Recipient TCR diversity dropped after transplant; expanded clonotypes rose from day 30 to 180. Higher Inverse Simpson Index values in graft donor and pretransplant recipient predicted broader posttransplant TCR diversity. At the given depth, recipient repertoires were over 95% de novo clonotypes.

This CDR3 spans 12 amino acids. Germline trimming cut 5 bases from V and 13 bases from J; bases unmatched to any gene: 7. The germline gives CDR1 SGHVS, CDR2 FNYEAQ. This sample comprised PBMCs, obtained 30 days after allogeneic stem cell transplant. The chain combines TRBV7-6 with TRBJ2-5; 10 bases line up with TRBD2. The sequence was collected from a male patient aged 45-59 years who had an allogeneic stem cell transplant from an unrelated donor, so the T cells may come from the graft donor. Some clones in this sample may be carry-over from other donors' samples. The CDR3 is CASSRTSGPLYF. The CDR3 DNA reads TGTGCCAGCAGCAGGACTAGCGGACCTCTGTACTTC.